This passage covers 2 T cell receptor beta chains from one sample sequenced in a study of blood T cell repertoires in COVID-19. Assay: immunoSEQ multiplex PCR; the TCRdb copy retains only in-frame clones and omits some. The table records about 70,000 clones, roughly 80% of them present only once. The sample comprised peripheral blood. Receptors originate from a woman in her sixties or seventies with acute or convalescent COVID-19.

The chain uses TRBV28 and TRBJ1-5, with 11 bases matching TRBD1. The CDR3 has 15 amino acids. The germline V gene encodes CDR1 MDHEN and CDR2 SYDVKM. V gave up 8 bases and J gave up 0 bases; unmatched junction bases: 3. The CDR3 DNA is TGTGCCAGCGGGACAGGGGGAAATAGCAATCAGCCCCAGCATTTT. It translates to CASGTGGNSNQPQHF.

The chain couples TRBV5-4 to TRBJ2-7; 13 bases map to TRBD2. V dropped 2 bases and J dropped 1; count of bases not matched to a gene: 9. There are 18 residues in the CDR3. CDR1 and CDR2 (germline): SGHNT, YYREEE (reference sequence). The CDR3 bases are TGTGCCAGCAGCTTACCGGGACTAGCGGGATTGTCGTCCTACGAGCAGTACTTC. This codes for CASSLPGLAGLSSYEQYF.